This TCR beta chain was captured in a study of prognosis after radiotherapy for stage I lung cancer. From genomic DNA, TCR beta CDR3 was amplified by two-round multiplex PCR. Individual primers that were specific to each TRBV and TRBJ gene served in first-round PCR. TCRdb reanalysed the multiplex PCR reads using MiXCR and keeps one entry per CDR3 protein. The sample includes roughly 30,000 distinct CDR3 sequences, around two fifths of them seen just once. The V gene's germline CDR1 is SGHAT and CDR2 FQDESV (reference sequence). The length of the CDR3 is 13 residues. Trimming left V 0 bases short and J 2 bases short, with 5 bases between.

J is TRBJ2-7 and V is TRBV11-1; D uncertain. This material consisted of PBMCs, taken before or after stereotactic body radiation therapy (not recorded which). The TCR sequence derives from a donor older than 45 with non-small cell lung cancer. The CDR3 coding sequence is TGTGCCAGCAGCTTAGCGAACACCTACGAGCAGTACTTC. Translation gives CASSLANTYEQYF.